Described below is a single TCR beta chain sequence and its context. Clones were sequenced by immunoSEQ multiplex PCR, and TCRdb holds only the in-frame ones, with some missing. The sample includes about 280,000 clones, about 87% of them seen just once. The V end was cut by 4 bases, the J end by 8 bases, with 17 bases between. The V gene's germline CDR1 is SGDLS and CDR2 YYNGEE. CDR3 length: 14 residues. Those enrolled, adults aged roughly 18 to 95 years, came from about two dozen US areas. The source of the sample is a study of blood T cell repertoires in COVID-19. Material: PBMCs or T cells enriched from blood (not recorded which). V usage is TRBV9 and J usage is TRBJ2-3; D is unclear. The receptor was derived from a woman in her twenties or thirties with acute COVID-19. CDR3 DNA: TGTGCCAGCAGCCCCACTACTCAAAGCCTTACGCAGTATTTT. It yields the protein CASSPTTQSLTQYF.